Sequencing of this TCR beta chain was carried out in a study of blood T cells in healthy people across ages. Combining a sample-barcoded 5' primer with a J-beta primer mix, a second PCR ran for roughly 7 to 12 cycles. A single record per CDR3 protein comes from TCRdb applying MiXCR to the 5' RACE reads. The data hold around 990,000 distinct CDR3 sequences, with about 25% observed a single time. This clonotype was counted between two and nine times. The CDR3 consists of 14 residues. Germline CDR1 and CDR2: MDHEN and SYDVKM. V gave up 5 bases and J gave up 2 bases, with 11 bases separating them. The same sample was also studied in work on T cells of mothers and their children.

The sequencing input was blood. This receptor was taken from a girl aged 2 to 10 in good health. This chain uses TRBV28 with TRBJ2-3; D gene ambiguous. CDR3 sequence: CASSPVGTTDTQYF. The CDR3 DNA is TGTGCCAGCAGTCCCGTGGGAACCACAGATACGCAGTATTTT.